These T cell receptor beta chains were read from a single sample in a study of T cell responses to AZD1222 COVID-19 vaccine. The method was immunoSEQ multiplex PCR; TCRdb's version includes in-frame clones alone and lacks a portion of them. This sample carries approximately 100,000 clones, less than 90% of them seen once, and the ten largest clones take over 15%. The specimen was peripheral blood, collected on day 0 of AZD1222 vaccination. The source is an adult in good health. Both conserved end residues are part of each CDR3. Each record gives: J gene, clone size, CDR3 length, V gene, D gene, CDR3 DNA, CDR3 protein. A D gene is named only where the DNA matches it firmly. Part of the rows lack a size; the others show once, few, many or a class for expanded clones.

TRBJ2-3	-	15	TRBV5-1	TRBD2	TGCGCCAGCAAGGCTAGCGGGAGCTCCACAGATACGCAGTATTTT	CASKASGSSTDTQYF
TRBJ2-3	-	16	TRBV2	-	TGTGCCAGCAGCCCGGAAGGGGTGCCCTTCACAGATACGCAGTATTTT	CASSPEGVPFTDTQYF
TRBJ2-1	-	14	TRBV27	TRBD2	TGTGCCAGCCGTGTAGCGGGAGTGGGCAATGAGCAGTTCTTC	CASRVAGVGNEQFF
TRBJ1-1	-	16	TRBV11-3	-	TGTGCCAGCAGCCCAAGCCGCAGGGGAAGGAACACTGAAGCTTTCTTT	CASSPSRRGRNTEAFF
TRBJ1-5	-	13	TRBV6-1	-	TGTGCCAGCAGTGAAGCGGAGAATCAGCCCCAGCATTTT	CASSEAENQPQHF
TRBJ1-2	-	16	TRBV11-3	-	TGTGCCAGCAGCTCAAGAGAGGGTACGTCGAACCATGGCTACACCTTC	CASSSREGTSNHGYTF
TRBJ2-7	-	12	TRBV5-5	-	TGTGCCAGCAGCGCGGACACGTCGGGGCAGTACTTC	CASSADTSGQYF
TRBJ2-3	once	16	TRBV5-4	TRBD2	TGTGCCAGCAGCTTTGCGCTAGCGGGGGGACTGGATACGCAGTATTTT	CASSFALAGGLDTQYF
TRBJ2-2	-	13	TRBV5-5	-	TGTGCCAGCAACTTCTACGGCACCGGGGAGCTGTTTTTT	CASNFYGTGELFF
TRBJ1-2	-	16	TRBV5-1	-	TGCGCCAGCAGCTTAGGAGGTACGGGACAAGTCTATGGCTACACCTTC	CASSLGGTGQVYGYTF
TRBJ1-5	-	15	TRBV6-5	-	TGTGCCAGCAGTTACGAGGCGGGGAGCAATCAGCCCCAGCATTTT	CASSYEAGSNQPQHF
TRBJ2-7	-	15	TRBV7-9	-	TGTGCCAGCGGGGCAGGGGCCTCCCTTATCTACGAGCAGTACTTC	CASGAGASLIYEQYF
TRBJ2-6	-	16	TRBV2	-	TGTGCCAGCAGTGATCCAGCTTCCTCTGGGGCCAACGTCCTGACTTTC	CASSDPASSGANVLTF
TRBJ1-1	-	14	TRBV27	-	TGTGCCAGCAGTTTAAATGGAGGGATTACTGAAGCTTTCTTT	CASSLNGGITEAFF
TRBJ2-3	-	14	TRBV9	TRBD1	TGTGCCAGCAGCGTGACAGGGGTGGCAGATACGCAGTATTTT	CASSVTGVADTQYF
TRBJ2-3	-	15	TRBV5-1	TRBD2	TGCGCCAGCAGCGCGGGAGGGCCCCGGACAGATACGCAGTATTTT	CASSAGGPRTDTQYF
TRBJ2-7	-	18	TRBV7-8	-	TGTGCCAGCAGCTTAGCGACGGCATCCAGCCTACCCCCCTACGAGCAGTACTTC	CASSLATASSLPPYEQYF
TRBJ1-3	-	16	TRBV19	-	TGTGCCAGTAGTATGAACCGACAGGCTACTGGAAACACCATATATTTT	CASSMNRQATGNTIYF
TRBJ1-6	once	14	TRBV11-1	-	TGTGCCAGCAGCTTAGCGCGGTATAATTCACCCCTCCACTTT	CASSLARYNSPLHF
TRBJ1-4	-	16	TRBV4-1	-	TGCGCCAGCAGCCAAGTTTCGGCGGGGGGTAATGAAAAACTGTTTTTT	CASSQVSAGGNEKLFF
TRBJ1-4	-	12	TRBV5-1	-	TGCGCCAGCAGCTTGCCTGATGAAAAACTGTTTTTT	CASSLPDEKLFF
TRBJ2-7	-	13	TRBV29-1	-	TGCAGCGGAAGAGACTACCTCCCCTACGAGCAGTACTTC	CSGRDYLPYEQYF
TRBJ2-6	-	17	TRBV19	TRBD1	TGTGCCAGTAGTATATGGACAGGGAACTCTGGGGCCAACGTCCTGACTTTC	CASSIWTGNSGANVLTF
TRBJ2-7	-	17	TRBV15	TRBD1	TGTGCCACCAGCGGAGGACAGGGGCGCTTACCCCCCTACGAGCAGTACTTC	CATSGGQGRLPPYEQYF
TRBJ1-1	-	17	TRBV28	TRBD1	TGTGCCAGCAGTCCCCCGGACAGGAGCTTTGAGAACACTGAAGCTTTCTTT	CASSPPDRSFENTEAFF
TRBJ2-7	-	15	TRBV19	-	TGTGCCAGTACCCCCATATTAGGAGCGGACTACGAGCAGTACTTC	CASTPILGADYEQYF
TRBJ1-1	-	15	TRBV9	TRBD1	TGTGCCAGCAGCCTATGGGACAGGGACGACACTGAAGCTTTCTTT	CASSLWDRDDTEAFF
TRBJ2-1	-	13	TRBV29-1	TRBD2	TGCAGCGTTCGATTTAGCGGGAGGGATGAGCAGTTCTTC	CSVRFSGRDEQFF